Below are 25 T cell receptor beta chains sequenced from a single sample in a study of identical twins (dated by TCRdb to between 2015 and 2016). The receptor library was made with 5' RACE. This sample was sequenced with an Illumina HiSeq 2000. TCRdb trimmed public reads at Q25 via fastp, called clones via MiXCR and kept in-frame beta chains. Rows with one shared CDR3 protein collapse into an entry with the most common genes and DNA. The sample table records roughly 470,000 distinct CDR3 sequences; more than 13% of these occur just once. Of the sample, approximately 0.98% is held by the ten largest clones. These data were likewise used in another study, on yellow fever vaccine responses in identical twins.

Sequenced material: CD4+ T cells sorted from blood. Receptors were obtained from a woman between 18 and 29 years old in good health.

This clonotype was seen more than once but under ten times. V gene TRBV7-9 combines with J gene TRBJ2-7, with D perhaps matching TRBD2 (6 bases). V lost 0 bases, J lost 3 bases, and 18 bases lay in between. The CDR3 has 17 residues. Germline V CDR1 and CDR2: SEHNR, FQNEAQ (reference sequence). CDR3 region: CASSLARDSLGGYEQYF. As DNA, the CDR3 is TGTGCCAGCAGCTTAGCACGGGACTCACTTGGGGGCTACGAGCAGTACTTC.

This sequence joins TRBV12-3 or TRBV12-4 and TRBJ2-1; tentatively, D is TRBD1 (6 bases). The CDR3 spans 14 residues. The ends were cut back, 5 bases at V and 4 bases at J, with 12 bases in the middle. CDR3 sequence (DNA): TGTGCCAGCAGTCCCCAGACAGGTTACAATGAGCAGTTCTTC. This gives the protein CASSPQTGYNEQFF.

The V and J genes are TRBV7-8 and TRBJ1-5; possibly TRBD1 for D (6 bases). Between the trimmed V and J ends, which lost 6 bases and 6 bases, there was a span of 12 bases. The CDR3 runs 13 residues. Germline V lookup: CDR1 SGHVS, CDR2 FQNEAQ. The CDR3 sequence is CASRPTGSQPQHF. The CDR3 DNA sequence: TGTGCCAGCAGACCTACAGGGTCTCAGCCCCAGCATTTT.

This clonotype has a handful of counts. This chain joins TRBV27 and TRBJ2-7, with D maybe TRBD2 (5 bases). The V gene lost 10 bases and the J gene lost 3 bases, with 7 bases spanning the gap. CDR1 and CDR2 (germline): MNHEY, SMNVEV (reference sequence). The CDR3 covers 10 residues. CDR3: CATAGYEQYF. The CDR3 DNA follows: TGTGCCACCGCGGGCTACGAGCAGTACTTC.

This clonotype was observed a few times. This chain links TRBV11-2 with TRBJ2-1; 7 bases line up with TRBD2. Germline lookup yields CDR1 SGHAT and CDR2 FQNNGV. This CDR3 is built from 14 residues. With V trimmed by 5 bases and J by 15 bases, 16 bases remained unmatched. DNA for the CDR3: TGTGCCAGCAGCCTCCGGATGGGGCGGGAGCCTCGGTTCTTC. It yields the protein CASSLRMGREPRFF.

The table lists this clonotype with a few counts. The chain carries TRBV3-1 and TRBJ2-5; 9 bases are a match to TRBD1. The CDR3 loop spans 15 amino acids. The V gene's germline CDR1 is LGHDT and CDR2 YNNKEL (reference sequence). The V segment lost 1 base and the J segment 3 bases; nucleotides outside the gene matches: 3. The CDR3 loop reads CASSQGTGVKETQYF. DNA of the CDR3: TGTGCCAGCAGCCAAGGGACAGGGGTAAAAGAGACCCAGTACTTC.

This clonotype occurred many times. CDR3 loop: CASSQAGGSYNEQFF. CDR3 coding DNA: TGTGCCAGCAGCCAAGCTGGGGGTTCCTACAATGAGCAGTTCTTC. The rearrangement uses TRBV3-1 and TRBJ2-1; either TRBD1 or TRBD2 may supply D (5 bases each). V lost 1 base and J 1 base, leaving 8 bases between the germline ends. The germline gives CDR1 LGHDT, CDR2 YNNKEL (reference sequence). The CDR3 is made up of 15 amino acids.

In its sample, this clonotype was seen many times. This chain uses TRBV5-1 with TRBJ2-1, with D unresolved. CDR1 SGHRS and CDR2 YFSETQ come from the germline V gene. Trimming cost V 5 bases and J 0 bases, with 9 bases left between them. This CDR3 has 14 residues. The chain's CDR3 is CASSKESSYNEQFF. CDR3 DNA sequence: TGCGCCAGCAGTAAAGAGAGCTCCTACAATGAGCAGTTCTTC.

The table lists this clonotype with many counts. This chain joins TRBV6-2 or TRBV6-3 and TRBJ2-7; 7 positions agree with TRBD1. The V and J ends lost 6 bases and 0 bases, in that order; junction bases with no gene match: 5. Germline CDR1 MNHEY, CDR2 SVGEGT. The CDR3 runs 14 residues. The CDR3 DNA follows: TGTGCCAGCAGATTCCACAGGGGCTCCTACGAGCAGTACTTC. Translation gives CASRFHRGSYEQYF.

The gene calls are TRBV6-4 and TRBJ1-3, with unresolved D. Germline CDR1 is MRHNA and CDR2 is SNTAGT. CDR3 length: 15 residues. The V end lost 2 bases, the J end lost 0 bases, and 8 bases lay between the germline ends. This CDR3 is CASSDPRGSGNTIYF. CDR3 DNA sequence: TGTGCCAGCAGTGACCCGCGGGGCTCTGGAAACACCATATATTTT.

Many counts were recorded for this clonotype. The gene calls are TRBV7-9 and TRBJ1-1; 8 positions agree with TRBD1. The CDR3 length is 14 residues. Losses at the gene ends were 5 bases for V and 1 base for J; bases not matched to a gene: 3. CDR1 and CDR2 from the germline V gene are SEHNR and FQNEAQ (reference sequence). The CDR3 nucleotides are TGTGCCAGCAGCAGTACAGGGGGGAACACTGAAGCTTTCTTT. It yields the protein CASSSTGGNTEAFF.

The V call is TRBV20-1, the J call TRBJ2-7, with 9 nucleotides matching TRBD1. This CDR3 is 13 amino acids long. The germline gives CDR1 DFQATT, CDR2 SNEGSKA (reference sequence). The ends lost 6 bases at V and 6 bases at J; junction bases unmatched: 9. CDR3 region: CSATGTGFFEQYF. The CDR3 coding sequence is TGCAGTGCGACCGGGACAGGGTTTTTCGAGCAGTACTTC.

The chain links TRBV20-1 to TRBJ2-5; tentatively, D is TRBD1 (8 bases). V lost 7 bases and J lost 3, with 24 bases in between. Germline loops: CDR1 DFQATT, CDR2 SNEGSKA (reference sequence). The CDR3 has 16 residues. CDR3 sequence: CSVGPRGQGLKETQYF. The CDR3 DNA reads as TGCAGTGTAGGGCCCAGGGGGCAGGGACTAAAAGAGACCCAGTACTTC.

As regards this clonotype: This may come from a read error, since a much larger clone is one base off. The V and J genes are TRBV4-3 and TRBJ2-1; the match to TRBD2 covers 12 bases. V shed 3 bases, J shed 7 bases, and the junction held 13 bases outside the gene matches. Germline CDR1 is LGHNA and CDR2 is YSLEER. The CDR3 contains 18 residues. The CDR3 spells CASSQLAGGPWRRNEQFF. CDR3 nucleotide sequence: TGCGCCAGCAGCCAGCTAGCGGGAGGGCCTTGGAGAAGGAATGAGCAGTTCTTC.

This clonotype was seen only a few times. The chain recombines TRBV28 with TRBJ2-1, with D tentatively TRBD2 (5 bases). The V end lost 5 bases, the J end lost 6 bases, and 17 bases lay between the germline ends. The CDR3 extends over 15 amino acids. Germline CDR1 reads MDHEN; CDR2 reads SYDVKM. CDR3 in DNA: TGTGCCAGCAGTGGCCGCGGACCCGGGGTCAATGAGCAGTTCTTC. Its translation is CASSGRGPGVNEQFF.

This clonotype was seen at least ten times. The chain has TRBV12-3 or TRBV12-4 and TRBJ2-2, with D uncertain. The CDR3 sequence is 16 residues long. V lost 0 bases to trimming and J lost 4 bases, with 12 bases between them. CDR3 sequence (DNA): TGTGCCAGCAGTTTAGCTCTGGGCTTAATCACCGGGGAGCTGTTTTTT. Translating it yields CASSLALGLITGELFF.

The J gene is TRBJ1-1, the V gene TRBV5-1, with TRBD1 as a possible D gene (6 bases). The V end lost 1 base, the J end lost 5 bases, and 12 bases lay between the germline ends. Germline lookup yields CDR1 SGHRS and CDR2 YFSETQ. CDR3 size: 14 residues. The CDR3, as DNA: TGCGCCAGCAGCTTGCGTTTCGGGACAACTGAAGCTTTCTTT. Its translation: CASSLRFGTTEAFF.

The table lists this clonotype with a few counts. The chain combines TRBV11-2 with TRBJ2-6, with D unclear. V shed 1 base and J shed 1 base, with 14 bases lying between them. Looked up from germline, CDR1 is SGHAT and CDR2 is FQNNGV. The CDR3 has 18 residues. CDR3 residues: CASSLVLAKPSGANVLTF. CDR3 bases: TGTGCCAGCAGCTTAGTTTTGGCAAAGCCTTCTGGGGCCAACGTCCTGACTTTC.

This clonotype has more than one count but fewer than ten. The chain employs TRBV20-1 and TRBJ2-7; D gene unclear. Germline V gene lookup returns CDR1 DFQATT and CDR2 SNEGSKA (reference sequence). The CDR3 covers 13 residues. V was trimmed by 4 bases and J by 0 bases, leaving 10 bases between them. CDR3 residues: CSATRTSSYEQYF. The CDR3 nucleotides read TGCAGTGCTACAAGGACCAGCTCCTACGAGCAGTACTTC.

This clonotype was seen more than once but under ten times. The DNA for the CDR3 is TGTGCCAGCAGTTTTAAGGGGGCTGGTTCACCCCTCCACTTT. Translating gives CASSFKGAGSPLHF. V and J are TRBV12-3 or TRBV12-4 and TRBJ1-6; 7 bases line up with TRBD1. The V and J ends lost 3 bases and 9 bases, in that order; junction bases with no gene match: 5. The CDR3 runs to 14 residues.

This clonotype showed up just a few times. This rearrangement joins TRBV5-1 to TRBJ1-1; 10 bases are a match to TRBD1. Germline assignment: CDR1 SGHRS and CDR2 YFSETQ. The CDR3 has 15 amino acids. J lost 0 bases, V lost 3 bases, and 2 bases had no gene match. CDR3 nucleotides: TGCGCCAGCAGCTCCGGGACAGGGGTGAACACTGAAGCTTTCTTT. Translated, it gives CASSSGTGVNTEAFF.

The table lists this clonotype with many counts. The V and J genes are TRBV29-1 and TRBJ2-7; 7 bases line up with TRBD2. CDR1 is SQVTM, CDR2 ANQGSEA, per germline. The ends lost 3 bases at V and 2 bases at J; junction bases unmatched: 19. The CDR3 is 18 amino acids. The CDR3 loop is CSVEGGEGHGGSTYEQYF. In DNA form, the CDR3 reads TGCAGCGTTGAGGGAGGGGAGGGCCACGGTGGGAGTACCTACGAGCAGTACTTC.

V usage is TRBV20-1 and J usage is TRBJ2-2, with TRBD2 matching 13 bases. Germline V CDR1 and CDR2: DFQATT, SNEGSKA (reference sequence). Unmatched junction bases numbered 8, after V lost 0 bases and J lost 1 base. The CDR3 covers 19 residues. CDR3 region: CSARDQKLAGGMNTGELFF. The CDR3 DNA reads TGCAGTGCTAGAGATCAGAAACTAGCGGGAGGGATGAACACCGGGGAGCTGTTTTTT.

The V and J genes are TRBV5-6 and TRBJ2-1; 12 bases match TRBD2. The germline V gene encodes CDR1 SGHDT and CDR2 YYEEEE. J lost 9 bases, V lost 4 bases, and 11 bases had no gene match. The CDR3 spans 16 residues. The CDR3 loop reads CASSDYGLAGSGEQFF. CDR3 DNA sequence: TGTGCCAGCAGCGACTACGGACTAGCGGGGTCTGGTGAGCAGTTCTTC.

This clonotype was picked up many times. The chain has TRBV6-2 or TRBV6-3 and TRBJ1-5, with TRBD1 as a possible D gene (5 bases). This CDR3 has 14 residues. Germline V gene lookup returns CDR1 MNHEY and CDR2 SVGEGT. V shed 0 bases and J shed 6 bases, with 9 bases lying between them. CDR3 sequence reads: CASSYSGGVQPQHF. The CDR3 DNA is TGTGCCAGCAGTTACTCGGGAGGGGTTCAGCCCCAGCATTTT.